This T cell receptor beta chain was documented in a study of blood T cells in healthy people across ages. Points from the study as a whole: When set beside aged donors, long-lived donors presented more naive CD4+ cells and higher diversity. Possibly, changes in expanded clonotypes were confounded because donor CMV status was unknown.

This clonotype has just one count. Antigen specificity is unknown. No fewer than 7 million PBMCs went into each sample. The V gene end was trimmed by 5 bases and the J gene end by 15 bases; junction bases not matched to a gene: 7. The germline V gene encodes CDR1 SGHVS and CDR2 FNYEAQ. The CDR3 sequence is 12 residues long. A second roughly 7 to 11 cycle PCR used barcoded and J-beta primers. All samples yielded 2.5 million or more CDR3-containing paired-end reads. TCRdb re-called the 5' RACE reads with MiXCR, one entry per CDR3 protein. This table has roughly 1,800,000 distinct CDR3 sequences, around half appearing once.

The sample was blood. This TCR came from a woman aged 40 to 50 in good health. This chain connects TRBV7-6 to TRBJ1-6; 7 bases are shared with TRBD1. CDR3 bases: TGTGCCAGCAGCGGGGACAGCGAGCACCTCCACTTT. This translates into CASSGDSEHLHF.